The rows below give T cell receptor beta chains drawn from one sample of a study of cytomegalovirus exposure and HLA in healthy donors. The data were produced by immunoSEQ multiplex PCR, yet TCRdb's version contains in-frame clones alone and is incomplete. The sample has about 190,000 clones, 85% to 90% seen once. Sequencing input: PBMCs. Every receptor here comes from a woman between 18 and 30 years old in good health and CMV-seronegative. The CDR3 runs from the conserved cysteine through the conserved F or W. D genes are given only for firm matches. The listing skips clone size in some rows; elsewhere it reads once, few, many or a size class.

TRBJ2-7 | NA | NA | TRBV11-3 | TGTGCCAGCAGCCCGACTAGAGGTTCCTACGAGCAGTACTTC | CASSPTRGSYEQYF
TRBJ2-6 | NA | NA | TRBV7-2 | TGTGCCAGCAGCTTAAACAGGCCTGGGGCCAACGTCCTGACTTTC | CASSLNRPGANVLTF
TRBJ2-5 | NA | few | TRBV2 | TGTGCCAGCAGTGAACGGGGGGAGACCCAGTACTTC | CASSERGETQYF
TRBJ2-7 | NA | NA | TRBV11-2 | TGTGCCAGCAGCTTCGACCGTACTAGCGAGCAGTACTTC | CASSFDRTSEQYF
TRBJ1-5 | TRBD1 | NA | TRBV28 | TGTGCCAGCAGTTCCGGACAGGGCGGGAGCAATCAGCCCCAGCATTTT | CASSSGQGGSNQPQHF
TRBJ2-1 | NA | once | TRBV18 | TGTGCCAGCTCACCGTCGGGGAATGAGCAGTTCTTC | CASSPSGNEQFF
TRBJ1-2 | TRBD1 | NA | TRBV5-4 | TGTGCCAGCAGCCACCGGGACAGGGGCTGGGGCTACACCTTC | CASSHRDRGWGYTF
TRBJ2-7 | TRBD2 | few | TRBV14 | TGTGCCAGCAGCCTGAAGGGGGCTAGCGGGGGGAGCGAGCAGTACTTC | CASSLKGASGGSEQYF
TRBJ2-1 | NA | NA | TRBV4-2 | TGTGCCAGCAGCCTCCGCTCGGGGAGTCGGGTGTCCTACAATGAGCAGTTCTTC | CASSLRSGSRVSYNEQFF
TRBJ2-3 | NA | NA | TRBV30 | TGTGCCTGGAGTCAACTAGCCGGGACAGATACGCAGTATTTT | CAWSQLAGTDTQYF
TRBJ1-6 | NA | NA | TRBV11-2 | TGTGCCAGCAGGTCCGGGGGTCTACCCTCGGCGAATTCACCCCTCCACTTT | CASRSGGLPSANSPLHF
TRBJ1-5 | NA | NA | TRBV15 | TGTGCCACCAGCAGAGGCGCCGAACAGCCCCAGCATTTT | CATSRGAEQPQHF
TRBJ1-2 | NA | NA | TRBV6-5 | TGTGCCAGCAGTTATAACCGCGGAGGTTCCGTCGGTGGCTACACCTTC | CASSYNRGGSVGGYTF
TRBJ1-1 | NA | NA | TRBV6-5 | TGTGCCAGCAGTGCCAGGGGAAGTACTGAAGCTTTCTTT | CASSARGSTEAFF
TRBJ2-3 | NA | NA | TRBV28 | TGTGCCAGCAGTTTAAGGCCGGGTAGGTCCGGCACAGATACGCAGTATTTT | CASSLRPGRSGTDTQYF
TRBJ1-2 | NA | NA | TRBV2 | TGTGCCAGCACTCCGGAGGGGATGGACTATGGCTACACCTTC | CASTPEGMDYGYTF
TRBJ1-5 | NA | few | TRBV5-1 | TGCGCCAGCAGCCTCACAGGGAGCAATCAGCCCCAGCATTTT | CASSLTGSNQPQHF
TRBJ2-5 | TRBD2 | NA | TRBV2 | TGTGCCAGCACCGGGACTAGCGGGACCGGAGAGACCCAGTACTTC | CASTGTSGTGETQYF
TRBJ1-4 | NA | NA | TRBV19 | TGTGCCAGTAGTTCGCCAGGGTTACGGGAAAAACTGTTTTTT | CASSSPGLREKLFF
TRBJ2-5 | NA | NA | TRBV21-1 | TGTGCCAGCAGCACTCCCCTCTCCGTCGAGACTAGCGGGAATAGTAGTCAAGAGACCCAGTACTTC | CASSTPLSVETSGNSSQETQYF
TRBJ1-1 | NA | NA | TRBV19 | TGTGCCAGTAGTATGGGCAGAACAGGTGAAGCTTTCTTT | CASSMGRTGEAFF
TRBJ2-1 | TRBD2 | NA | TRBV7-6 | TGTGCCAGCAGCCTACTACGCGGGCGGGAGTATAAGGATGAGCAGTTCTTC | CASSLLRGREYKDEQFF
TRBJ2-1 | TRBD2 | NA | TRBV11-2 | TGTGCCAGCAGCTTACCGGGGGGCAATGAGCAGTTCTTC | CASSLPGGNEQFF
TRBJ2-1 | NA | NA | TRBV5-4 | TGTGCCAGCAGCTTGGGAGGCGAGAATGAGCAGTTCTTC | CASSLGGENEQFF
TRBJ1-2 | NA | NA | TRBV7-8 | TGTGCCAGCAGCTTAAGGACAGATGGCTATGGCTACACCTTC | CASSLRTDGYGYTF
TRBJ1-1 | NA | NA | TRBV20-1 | TGCAGTGCGCCAGGGGAAACTGAAGCTTTCTTT | CSAPGETEAFF
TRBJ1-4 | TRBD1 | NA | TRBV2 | TGTGCCAGCGGGAGACAGGGGTCTAATGAAAAACTGTTTTTT | CASGRQGSNEKLFF
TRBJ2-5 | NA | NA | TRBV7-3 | TGTGCCAGCAGCTCACTAGATGGGGAGACCCAGTACTTC | CASSSLDGETQYF
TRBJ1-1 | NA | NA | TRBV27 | TGTGCCAGCAGTTTACTGGGGACATTGAACACTGAAGCTTTCTTT | CASSLLGTLNTEAFF
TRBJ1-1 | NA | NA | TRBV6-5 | TGTGCCAGCAGTTATCGCCCCCCAGGCACTGAAGCTTTCTTT | CASSYRPPGTEAFF
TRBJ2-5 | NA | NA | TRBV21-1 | TGTGCCATCACAGGGATAGGACAAGAGACCCAGTACTTC | CAITGIGQETQYF
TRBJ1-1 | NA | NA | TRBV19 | TGTGCCAGTAGTATAGGGGGGGGTTTGGGCACTGAAGCTTTCTTT | CASSIGGGLGTEAFF
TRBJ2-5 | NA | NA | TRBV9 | TGTGCCAGCAGCGTCAATCTAGTCCCTCGGGAGACCCAGTACTTC | CASSVNLVPRETQYF
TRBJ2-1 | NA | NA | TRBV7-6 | TGTGCCAGCAGCATTGGAGCGGGTCCTACGAATGAGCAGTTCTTC | CASSIGAGPTNEQFF
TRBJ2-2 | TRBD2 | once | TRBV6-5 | TGTGCCAGCAGTTCCGCACTAGCGGGAGGGCCGGGGGAGCTGTTTTTT | CASSSALAGGPGELFF
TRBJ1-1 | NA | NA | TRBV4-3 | TGCGCCAGCAGCCATGCGAGGGAGGTCACTGAAGCTTTCTTT | CASSHAREVTEAFF
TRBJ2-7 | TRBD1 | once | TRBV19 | TGTGCCAGTAGTCCTACAGGGGTAGAGCAGTACTTC | CASSPTGVEQYF
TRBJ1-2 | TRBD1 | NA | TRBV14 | TGTGCCAGCAGCCGGACGGGCAGGGGGCACGGCTACACCTTC | CASSRTGRGHGYTF
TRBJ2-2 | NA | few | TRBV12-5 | TGTGCTAGTGGTTTGAAGGGGTCCGGGGAGCTGTTTTTT | CASGLKGSGELFF
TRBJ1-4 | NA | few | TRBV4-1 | TGCGCCAGCAGCGGGGCAGGGAGCGGGGGAATGGAAAAACTGTTTTTT | CASSGAGSGGMEKLFF
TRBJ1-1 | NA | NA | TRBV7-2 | TGTGCCAGCAGCCTAGGTCTATTGGGAGTCACTGAAGCTTTCTTT | CASSLGLLGVTEAFF
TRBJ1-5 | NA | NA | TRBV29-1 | TGCAGCGTTGGGACAGAAAATCAGCCCCAGCATTTT | CSVGTENQPQHF
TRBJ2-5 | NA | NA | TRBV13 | TGTGCCAGCAGCTTAAGAGGGGGAGAGACCCAGTACTTC | CASSLRGGETQYF
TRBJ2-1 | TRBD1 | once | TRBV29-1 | TGCAGCGTTGAGACAGGGGGCTCTGGGAATGAGCAGTTCTTC | CSVETGGSGNEQFF
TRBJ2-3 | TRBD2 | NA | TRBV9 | TGTGCCAGCAGCGTAGGACTAGCTCGCGACCGGGATACGCAGTATTTT | CASSVGLARDRDTQYF
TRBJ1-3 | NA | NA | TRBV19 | TGTGCCAGTAGTTCCTCGGTCGCGATCTCTGGAAACACCATATATTTT | CASSSSVAISGNTIYF
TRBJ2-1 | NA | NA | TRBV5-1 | TGCGCCAGCAGCTCGACGGAGGGTGAGCAGTTCTTC | CASSSTEGEQFF
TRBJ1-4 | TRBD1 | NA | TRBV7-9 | TGTGCCAGCGCGGCCGGACAGGTGTTCTCAACTAATGAAAAACTGTTTTTT | CASAAGQVFSTNEKLFF
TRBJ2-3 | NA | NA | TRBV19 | TGTGCCAGTAGTATCGGGGCGGGGTTCGGCACAGATACGCAGTATTTT | CASSIGAGFGTDTQYF
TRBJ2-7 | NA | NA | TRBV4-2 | TGTGCCAGCAGCCAAGAAGGTCAGGGCGGCTACGAGCAGTACTTC | CASSQEGQGGYEQYF
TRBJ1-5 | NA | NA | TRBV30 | TGTGCCTGGAGTGTACAATGGGGAGGTCAGCCCCAGCATTTT | CAWSVQWGGQPQHF
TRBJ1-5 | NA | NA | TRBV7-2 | TGTGCCAGCAGTCTAGGACAGTTCCAGCCCCAGCATTTT | CASSLGQFQPQHF
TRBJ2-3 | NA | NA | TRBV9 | TGTGCCAGCAGCCCACACCCTAGCACTAGCACAGATACGCAGTATTTT | CASSPHPSTSTDTQYF
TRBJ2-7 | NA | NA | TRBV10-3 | TGTGCCATCAGTCCGGCAGGTTCAGGGGAGCAGTACTTC | CAISPAGSGEQYF
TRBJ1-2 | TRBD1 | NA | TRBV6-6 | TGTGCCAGCAGCCACCGACAGGGGCACCTTAACTATGGCTACACCTTC | CASSHRQGHLNYGYTF
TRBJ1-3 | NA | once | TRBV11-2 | TGTGCCAGCAGCTTAGATGAGGCCCGCTCTGGAAACACCATATATTTT | CASSLDEARSGNTIYF
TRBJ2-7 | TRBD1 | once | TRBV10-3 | TGTGCCATCAGTGAGGCAGGGGGCGACGAGCAGTACTTC | CAISEAGGDEQYF
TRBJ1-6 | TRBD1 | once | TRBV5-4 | TGTGCCAGCAGCGGTGAGGGGGCAAACTTTAATTCACCCCTCCACTTT | CASSGEGANFNSPLHF
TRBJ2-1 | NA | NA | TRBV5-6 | TGTGCCAGCAGCGACGACGACCTGGGGGCAAGAATAGTCAATGAGCAGTTCTTC | CASSDDDLGARIVNEQFF
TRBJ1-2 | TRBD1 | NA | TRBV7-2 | TGTGCCAGCAGAGCCGGGGGACAGGCCTCGGGCTACACCTTC | CASRAGGQASGYTF